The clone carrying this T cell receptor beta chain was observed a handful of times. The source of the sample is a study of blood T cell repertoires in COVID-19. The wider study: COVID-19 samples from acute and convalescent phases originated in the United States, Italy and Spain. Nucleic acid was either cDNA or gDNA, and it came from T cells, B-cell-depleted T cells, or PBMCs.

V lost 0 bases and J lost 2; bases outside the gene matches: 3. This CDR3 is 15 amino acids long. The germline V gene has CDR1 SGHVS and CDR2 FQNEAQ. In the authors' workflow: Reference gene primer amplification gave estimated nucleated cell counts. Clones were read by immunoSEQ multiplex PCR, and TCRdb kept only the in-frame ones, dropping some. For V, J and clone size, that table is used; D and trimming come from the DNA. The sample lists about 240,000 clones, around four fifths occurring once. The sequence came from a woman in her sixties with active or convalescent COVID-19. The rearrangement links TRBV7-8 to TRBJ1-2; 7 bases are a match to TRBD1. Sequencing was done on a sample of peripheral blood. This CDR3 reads CASSLAPGQNYGYTF. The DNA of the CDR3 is TGTGCCAGCAGCTTAGCCCCGGGACAGAACTATGGCTACACCTTC.